Listed here are 29 T cell receptor beta chains from one sample, sequenced in a study of PD-1 blockade in classical Hodgkin lymphoma. Time point reported: cycle 4 day 1 (C4D1), after less than 7 weeks of nivolumab. All the patients suffered relapse after autologous stem cell transplantation, and brentuximab vedotin exposure differed. TCRdb keeps only in-frame clones here, not all; method: immunoSEQ multiplex PCR. The data show 17,000 or so clones, with less than 75% seen just once and 7.8% held by the top ten. This specimen consisted of peripheral blood mononuclear cells (PBMCs), obtained before the fourth cycle of nivolumab. The receptors shown here come from a human donor with classical Hodgkin lymphoma.

In its sample, this clone was seen a few times. This chain connects TRBV6-5 to TRBJ2-3; 8 positions agree with TRBD2. There are 14 residues in the CDR3. V shed 2 bases and J 4 bases; nucleotides not matched to a gene: 2. Germline CDR1 and CDR2: MNHEY and SVGAGI. CDR3 loop: CASSYAAGADTQYF. The CDR3 coding sequence is TGTGCCAGCAGTTACGCAGCGGGAGCAGATACGCAGTATTTT.

The chain combines TRBV28 with TRBJ2-1, with 9 bases lining up with TRBD1. J gave up 3 bases and V 6 bases, and 6 bases lay outside the gene matches. The CDR3 extends over 15 amino acids. CDR1 is MDHEN and CDR2 is SYDVKM in the germline V gene. DNA for the CDR3: TGTGCCAGCAGACCTGGGACAGGGAACTACAATGAGCAGTTCTTC. This translates into CASRPGTGNYNEQFF.

This clone was detected only a few times. The chain employs TRBV9 and TRBJ2-3; no reliable D call. Trimming shortened V by 0 bases and J by 0 bases, and 8 bases separated the two germline ends. This CDR3 comprises 15 residues. Germline V gives CDR1 SGDLS, CDR2 YYNGEE. CDR3 sequence reads: CASSVGASSTDTQYF. The CDR3 nucleotides read TGTGCCAGCAGCGTAGGGGCGAGTAGCACAGATACGCAGTATTTT.

By sample fraction, this clone is medium-sized. V gene TRBV15 combines with J gene TRBJ1-4; D unclear. CDR3 length: 11 residues. The germline V and J ends were trimmed by 6 bases and 13 bases, with 12 bases remaining between them. CDR1 LNHNV and CDR2 YYDKDF come from the germline V gene (reference sequence). CDR3 nucleotides: TGTGCCACCAGGCTGGGTAGCAGACTGTTTTTT. Its translation: CATRLGSRLFF.

V is TRBV5-1 and J is TRBJ2-6; 7 nucleotides line up with TRBD2. The CDR3 is 15 amino acids. Germline V gene lookup returns CDR1 SGHRS and CDR2 YFSETQ. V lost 7 bases and J lost 0; bases outside the gene matches: 4. The CDR3 sequence: CASFPGGSGANVLTF. The DNA of the CDR3 is TGCGCCAGCTTCCCGGGGGGCTCTGGGGCCAACGTCCTGACTTTC. Using reference TRBV5-1 and TRBJ2-6 for the parts outside the CDR3, the full variable domain is KAGVTQTPRYLIKTRGQQVTLSCSPISGHRSVSWYQQTPGQGLQFLFEYFSETQRNKGNFPGRFSGRQFSNSRSEMNVSTLELGDSALYLCASFPGGSGANVLTFGAGSRLTVL.

The CDR3 DNA sequence: TGCGCCAGCAGCCCGCCCAGACAGGGTTACGAGCAGTACTTC. Amino acid sequence: CASSPPRQGYEQYF. V gene TRBV5-1 combines with J gene TRBJ2-7; TRBD1 agrees at 7 bases. Germline lookup yields CDR1 SGHRS and CDR2 YFSETQ. The CDR3 is 14 amino acids. J gave up 4 bases and V 4 bases, and 8 bases lay outside the gene matches.

The count of this clone is one. The chain combines TRBV5-1 with TRBJ2-1; a possible D gene is TRBD2 (6 bases). Per germline, CDR1 SGHRS and CDR2 YFSETQ. Trimming shortened V by 0 bases and J by 1 base, and 14 bases separated the two germline ends. This CDR3 has 17 residues. The CDR3 here is CASSLAGLAESYNEQFF. The DNA of the CDR3 is TGCGCCAGCAGCTTGGCCGGATTAGCGGAATCCTACAATGAGCAGTTCTTC.

The CDR3 spells CASSLVVGFHEQYF. CDR3 in DNA: TGTGCCAGCAGCTTAGTAGTGGGTTTCCACGAGCAGTACTTC. This chain connects TRBV7-9 to TRBJ2-7; D call uncertain. The length of the CDR3 is 14 residues. The germline V gene has CDR1 SEHNR and CDR2 FQNEAQ (reference sequence). V was shortened by 1 base and J by 5 bases, with 12 bases between the two germline ends.

This sequence joins TRBV6-6 and TRBJ1-1, with 9 bases that match TRBD1. J lost 11 bases, V lost 7 bases, and 11 bases had no gene match. This CDR3 spans 13 amino acids. CDR1 MNHNY and CDR2 SVGAGI come from the germline V gene (reference sequence). CDR3 sequence: CASNSDRGRAAFF. CDR3 DNA: TGTGCCAGCAATTCCGACAGGGGGAGGGCCGCTTTCTTT.

By share of the sample, this clone is medium-sized. CDR3 loop: CASSFVRGQPQHF. The CDR3 nucleotides read TGTGCCAGCAGTTTCGTGAGGGGACAGCCCCAGCATTTT. The chain carries TRBV27 and TRBJ1-5; possible D gene TRBD1, 5 bases. Germline V gene lookup returns CDR1 MNHEY and CDR2 SMNVEV (reference sequence). Deletions cut 3 bases from V and 7 bases from J, with 10 bases between. The length of the CDR3 is 13 residues.

The J gene is TRBJ1-3, the V gene TRBV5-4; 9 nucleotides match TRBD1. Trimming at V came to 4 bases and at J to 8 bases, leaving 10 bases not matched to a gene. The CDR3 length is 15 residues. CDR1 and CDR2 from the germline V gene are SGHNT and YYREEE (reference sequence). The CDR3 nucleotides are TGTGCCAGCAGCCAATCCGACAGGGGGAAATACACCATATATTTT. This gives the protein CASSQSDRGKYTIYF.

This clone was seen only a few times. This chain joins TRBV18 and TRBJ1-2, with 8 bases matching TRBD1. With V trimmed by 6 bases and J by 5 bases, 5 bases remained unmatched. Germline V gene lookup returns CDR1 KGHSH and CDR2 LQKENI. The CDR3 consists of 13 residues. The CDR3 sequence: CASSRTGSYGYTF. In nucleotides, the CDR3 is TGTGCCAGCTCTCGGACAGGGAGTTATGGCTACACCTTC.

This clone was found once. J is TRBJ1-1 and V is TRBV7-2; D not resolved. V lost 3 bases and J 6 bases, leaving 17 bases between the germline ends. CDR1 and CDR2 from the germline V gene are SGHTA and FQGNSA. This CDR3 is built from 15 residues. The CDR3 loop reads CASSLNRIGFAEAFF. In nucleotides, the CDR3 is TGTGCCAGCAGCTTGAACCGTATCGGTTTTGCTGAAGCTTTCTTT.

In this sample, this clone turned up a few times. The rearrangement links TRBV16 to TRBJ2-7; 10 bases are a match to TRBD1. The CDR3 is 13 residues long. Trimming took 3 bases from V and 5 from J; bases not matched to a gene: 1. Per the germline V gene, CDR1 is KGHSY and CDR2 is FQNENV. DNA of the CDR3: TGTGCCAGCAGCCAGGACAGGGGGGACGAGCAGTACTTC. Its translation is CASSQDRGDEQYF.

This rearrangement joins TRBV11-1 to TRBJ2-7; 11 nucleotides agree with TRBD1. V dropped 5 bases and J dropped 1; count of bases not matched to a gene: 4. The CDR3 runs to 15 residues. Per germline, CDR1 SGHAT and CDR2 FQDESV (reference sequence). This CDR3 is CASSAGTGGSYEQYF. Written as DNA, the CDR3 is TGTGCCAGCAGCGCCGGGACAGGGGGTTCCTACGAGCAGTACTTC.

The table lists this clone with a few counts. CDR3 sequence: CASRLAGPNNEQFF. For the CDR3, the DNA is TGTGCCAGCAGGCTAGCGGGGCCTAACAATGAGCAGTTCTTC. The J gene is TRBJ2-1, the V gene TRBV2, with 9 bases aligning to TRBD2. The length of the CDR3 is 14 residues. Germline loops: CDR1 SNHLY, CDR2 FYNNEI. With 6 bases clipped from V and 5 bases from J, the junction kept 5 bases outside the gene matches.

The CDR3 DNA reads as TGTGCCAGCAGTTACTTCTGGCAGAAAGAGCAGTTCTTC. Residues: CASSYFWQKEQFF. This chain connects TRBV6-5 to TRBJ2-1; D ambiguous. V dropped 1 base and J dropped 10 bases, with 11 bases sitting between them. Per germline, CDR1 MNHEY and CDR2 SVGAGI. The CDR3 consists of 13 residues.

This chain uses TRBV14 with TRBJ2-3; 8 positions agree with TRBD2. The V gene's germline CDR1 is SGHDN and CDR2 FVKESK. The CDR3 contains 16 residues. With 1 base clipped from V and 0 bases from J, the junction kept 3 bases outside the gene matches. CDR3 in amino acids: CASSQGASGSTDTQYF. The DNA of the CDR3 is TGTGCCAGCAGCCAAGGGGCTAGCGGGAGCACAGATACGCAGTATTTT. The full variable domain, its missing parts supplied by reference TRBV14 and TRBJ2-3, is EAGVTQFPSHSVIEKGQTVTLRCDPISGHDNLYWYRRVMGKEIKFLLHFVKESKQDESGMPNNRFLAERTGGTYSTLKVQPAELEDSGVYFCASSQGASGSTDTQYFGPGTRLTVL.

V is TRBV4-1 and J is TRBJ2-3, with D perhaps TRBD2 (5 bases). The germline CDR1 and CDR2 sequences are MGHRA and YSYEKL. The CDR3 covers 21 residues. Between the trimmed V and J ends, which lost 0 bases and 0 bases, there was a span of 25 bases. CDR3 sequence (DNA): TGCGCCAGCAGCCAAGACCAGAGCGGCCTACATCATCCGCCGAGCACAGATACGCAGTATTTT. Translating gives CASSQDQSGLHHPPSTDTQYF.

The rearrangement joins TRBV19 to TRBJ2-7, with 7 nucleotides matching TRBD1. The CDR3 has 15 residues. Trimming took 1 base from V and 6 from J; bases not matched to a gene: 9. CDR1 is LNHDA, CDR2 SQIVND, per germline (reference sequence). The DNA for the CDR3 is TGTGCCAGTAGTATAGCGAGGGGGCAGACCCGCGAGCAGTACTTC. Translation: CASSIARGQTREQYF.

For this clone: Other nucleotide sequences from this sample produce the same CDR3. J is TRBJ2-7 and V is TRBV7-9; D might be TRBD1 or TRBD2, each matching 5 bases. Germline loops: CDR1 SEHNR, CDR2 FQNEAQ (reference sequence). The CDR3 runs to 14 residues. Trimming took 5 bases from V and 2 from J, leaving 13 bases between them. CDR3 nucleotide sequence: TGTGCCAGCAGCCCGGGGCAGCTAACCTACGAGCAGTACTTC. It yields the protein CASSPGQLTYEQYF.

The chain uses TRBV21-1 and TRBJ1-5. TRBV21-1 counts as a pseudogene. The CDR3 has 17 residues. Written as DNA, the CDR3 is TGTGCCAGCAGCAAAGCTTCCGTCAGCGGAGGCAATCAGCCCCAGCATTTT. This gives the protein CASSKASVSGGNQPQHF.

DNA of the CDR3: TGTGCCAGCAGCCCCATCGCGCGACAAGAGACCCAGTACTTC. This codes for CASSPIARQETQYF. The chain employs TRBV11-2 and TRBJ2-5; D is undetermined. CDR1 is SGHAT, CDR2 FQNNGV, per germline. The V end was cut by 5 bases, the J end by 2 bases, with 12 bases between. The CDR3 is 14 amino acids.

The chain recombines TRBV19 with TRBJ2-6; D possibly uses TRBD1 or TRBD2 (7 bases each). Germline values: CDR1 LNHDA, CDR2 SQIVND (reference sequence). Trimming took off 7 bases at V and 0 bases at J, with 16 bases between the two ends. This CDR3 has 17 residues. CDR3: CASTRGGLYSGANVLTF. CDR3 coding DNA: TGTGCCAGTACCAGGGGGGGCCTCTACTCTGGGGCCAACGTCCTGACTTTC.

V gene TRBV19 combines with J gene TRBJ2-4; 9 bases are a match to TRBD1. After removal of 5 bases from V and 0 bases from J, the junction contained 5 bases not matched to a gene. The CDR3 is made up of 16 amino acids. Germline loops: CDR1 LNHDA, CDR2 SQIVND (reference sequence). The CDR3 DNA is TGTGCCAGTAGTCTACTGACAGGGGGAGCCAAAAACATTCAGTACTTC. Its protein product is CASSLLTGGAKNIQYF.

This CDR3 reads CASRRTGWNTGELFF. CDR3 DNA: TGTGCCAGCAGGAGGACAGGCTGGAACACCGGGGAGCTGTTTTTT. The chain combines TRBV2 with TRBJ2-2; TRBD1 matches at 7 bases. Germline V gene lookup returns CDR1 SNHLY and CDR2 FYNNEI. CDR3 length: 15 residues. With V trimmed by 6 bases and J by 1 base, 5 bases remained unmatched.

A word on this clone: The same CDR3 also results from other DNA sequences found in this sample. The chain uses TRBV27 and TRBJ2-7; TRBD1 aligns across 7 bases. CDR1 is MNHEY, CDR2 SMNVEV, per germline (reference sequence). The CDR3 runs 14 residues. The junction had 7 bases not matched to a gene; V was cut back by 5 bases and J by 3 bases. DNA for the CDR3: TGTGCCAGCAGTGCCGGGACAGAATTCTACGAGCAGTACTTC. It is translated as CASSAGTEFYEQYF.

The CDR3 DNA follows: TGTGCCAGTAGTATAGCCCTCCGCCAGGGGGCTGGGGAGACCCAGTACTTC. Protein: CASSIALRQGAGETQYF. The chain uses TRBV19 and TRBJ2-5; 8 nucleotides line up with TRBD1. CDR1 and CDR2 from the germline V gene are LNHDA and SQIVND (reference sequence). The CDR3 spans 17 residues. J gave up 5 bases and V 1 base, and 12 bases lay outside the gene matches. Using reference TRBV19 and TRBJ2-5 for the parts outside the CDR3, the full variable domain is DGGITQSPKYLFRKEGQNVTLSCEQNLNHDAMYWYRQDPGQGLRLIYYSQIVNDFQKGDIAEGYSVSREKKESFPLTVTSAQKNPTAFYLCASSIALRQGAGETQYFGPGTRLLVL.

This clone turned up a few times. The chain has TRBV6-1 and TRBJ1-1; 8 bases fit TRBD1. Trimming took 6 bases from V and 1 from J; bases not matched to a gene: 4. Germline V gene sequence: CDR1 MNHNS, CDR2 SASEGT. The CDR3 is 14 residues long. The CDR3 DNA is TGTGCCAGCAGGGCCGGGACAGGGAACACTGAAGCTTTCTTT. The encoded protein is CASRAGTGNTEAFF.